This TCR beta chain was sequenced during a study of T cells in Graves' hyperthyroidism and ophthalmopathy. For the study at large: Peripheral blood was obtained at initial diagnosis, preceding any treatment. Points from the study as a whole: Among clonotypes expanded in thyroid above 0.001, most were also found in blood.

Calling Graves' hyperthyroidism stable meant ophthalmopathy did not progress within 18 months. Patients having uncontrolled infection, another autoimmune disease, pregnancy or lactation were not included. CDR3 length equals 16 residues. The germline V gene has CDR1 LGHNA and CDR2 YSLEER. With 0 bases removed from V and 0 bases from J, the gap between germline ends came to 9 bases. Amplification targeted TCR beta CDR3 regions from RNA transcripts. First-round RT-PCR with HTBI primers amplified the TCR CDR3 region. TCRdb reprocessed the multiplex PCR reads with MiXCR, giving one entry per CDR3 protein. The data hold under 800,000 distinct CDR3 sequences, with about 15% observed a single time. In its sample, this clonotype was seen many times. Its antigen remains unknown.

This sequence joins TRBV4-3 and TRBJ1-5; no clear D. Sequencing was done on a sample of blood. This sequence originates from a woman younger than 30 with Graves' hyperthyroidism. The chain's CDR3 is CASSQDINHSNQPQHF. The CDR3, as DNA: TGCGCCAGCAGCCAAGATATAAACCATAGCAATCAGCCCCAGCATTTT.